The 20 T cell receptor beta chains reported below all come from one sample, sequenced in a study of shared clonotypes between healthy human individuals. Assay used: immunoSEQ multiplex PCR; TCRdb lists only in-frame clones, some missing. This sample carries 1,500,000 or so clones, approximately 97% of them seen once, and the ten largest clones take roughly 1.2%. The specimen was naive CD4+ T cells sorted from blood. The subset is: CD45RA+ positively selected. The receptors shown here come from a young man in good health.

The CDR3 region has the DNA TGTGCTAGTGGTTTGGTACCCCCAGGACTAGCGGGAGGATCCTATTACGAGCAGTACTTC. Translated, it gives CASGLVPPGLAGGSYYEQYF. The chain carries TRBV12-5 and TRBJ2-7, with 14 nucleotides matching TRBD2. This CDR3 has 20 residues. V shed 0 bases and J 4 bases; nucleotides not matched to a gene: 14. The V gene's germline CDR1 is LGHNT and CDR2 FRNRAP.

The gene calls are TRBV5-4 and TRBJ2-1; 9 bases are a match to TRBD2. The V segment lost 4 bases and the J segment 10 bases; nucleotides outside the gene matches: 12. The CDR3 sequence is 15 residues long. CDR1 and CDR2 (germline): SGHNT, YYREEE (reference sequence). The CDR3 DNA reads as TGTGCCAGCAGCCAAATGACTAGCGGCGAGACAGAGCAGTTCTTC. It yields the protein CASSQMTSGETEQFF.

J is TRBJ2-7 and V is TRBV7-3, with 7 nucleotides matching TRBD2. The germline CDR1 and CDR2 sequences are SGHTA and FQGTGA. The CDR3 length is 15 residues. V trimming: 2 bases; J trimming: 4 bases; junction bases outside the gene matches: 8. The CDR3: CASSLPEREFYEQYF. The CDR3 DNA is TGTGCCAGCAGCTTACCGGAGCGGGAATTTTACGAGCAGTACTTC. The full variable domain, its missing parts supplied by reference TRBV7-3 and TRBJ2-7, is GAGVSQTPSNKVTEKGKYVELRCDPISGHTALYWYRQSLGQGPEFLIYFQGTGAADDSGLPNDRFFAVRPEGSVSTLKIQRTERGDSAVYLCASSLPEREFYEQYFGPGTRLTVT.

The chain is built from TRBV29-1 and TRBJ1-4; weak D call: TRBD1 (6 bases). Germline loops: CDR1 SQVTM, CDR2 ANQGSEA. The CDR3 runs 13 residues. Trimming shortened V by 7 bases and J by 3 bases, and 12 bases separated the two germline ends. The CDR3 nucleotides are TGCAGCGCGAAGGGGGGATCTAATGAAAAACTGTTTTTT. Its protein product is CSAKGGSNEKLFF.

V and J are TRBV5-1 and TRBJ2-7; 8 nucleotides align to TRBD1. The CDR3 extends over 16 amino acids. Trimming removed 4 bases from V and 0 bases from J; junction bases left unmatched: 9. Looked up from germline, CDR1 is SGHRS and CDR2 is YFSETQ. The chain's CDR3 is CASSPARQGISYEQYF. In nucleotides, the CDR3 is TGCGCCAGCAGCCCCGCTAGACAGGGGATCTCCTACGAGCAGTACTTC.

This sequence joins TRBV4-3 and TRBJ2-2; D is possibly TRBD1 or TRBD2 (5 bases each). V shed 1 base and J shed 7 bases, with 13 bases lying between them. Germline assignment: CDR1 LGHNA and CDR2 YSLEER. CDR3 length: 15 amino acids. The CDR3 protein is CASSQGGRGDGELFF. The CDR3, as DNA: TGCGCCAGCAGCCAAGGGGGCAGAGGGGACGGGGAGCTGTTTTTT.

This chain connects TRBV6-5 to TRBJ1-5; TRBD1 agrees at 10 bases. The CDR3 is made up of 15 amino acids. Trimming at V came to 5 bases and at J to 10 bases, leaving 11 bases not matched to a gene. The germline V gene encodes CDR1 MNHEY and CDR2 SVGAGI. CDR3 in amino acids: CASSPTTGGGGPQHF. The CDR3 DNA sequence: TGTGCCAGCAGTCCGACGACAGGGGGCGGAGGACCCCAGCATTTT.

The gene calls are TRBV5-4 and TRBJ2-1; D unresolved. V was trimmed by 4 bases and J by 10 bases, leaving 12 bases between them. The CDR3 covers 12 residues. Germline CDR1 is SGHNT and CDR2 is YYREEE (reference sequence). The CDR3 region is CASSIPFREQFF. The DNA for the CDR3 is TGTGCCAGCAGCATTCCTTTCAGGGAGCAGTTCTTC.

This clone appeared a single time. The CDR3 sequence: CASSSAVFPPYEQYF. CDR3 coding DNA: TGTGCCAGCAGCTCGGCAGTCTTCCCTCCCTACGAGCAGTACTTC. The chain links TRBV5-5 to TRBJ2-7; D is undetermined. CDR1 and CDR2 from the germline V gene are SGHKS and YYEKEE (reference sequence). Trimming removed 3 bases at V and 2 bases at J, with 15 bases between. The CDR3 covers 15 residues. The full variable domain, completed using reference TRBV5-5 and TRBJ2-7, is DAGVTQSPTHLIKTRGQQVTLRCSPISGHKSVSWYQQVLGQGPQFIFQYYEKEERGRGNFPDRFSARQFPNYSSELNVNALLLGDSALYLCASSSAVFPPYEQYFGPGTRLTVT.

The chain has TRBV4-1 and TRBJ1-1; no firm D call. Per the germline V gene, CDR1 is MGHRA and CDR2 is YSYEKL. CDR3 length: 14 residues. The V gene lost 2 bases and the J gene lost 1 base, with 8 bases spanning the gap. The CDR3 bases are TGCGCCAGCAGCCAATTTGGATGGAACACTGAAGCTTTCTTT. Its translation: CASSQFGWNTEAFF.

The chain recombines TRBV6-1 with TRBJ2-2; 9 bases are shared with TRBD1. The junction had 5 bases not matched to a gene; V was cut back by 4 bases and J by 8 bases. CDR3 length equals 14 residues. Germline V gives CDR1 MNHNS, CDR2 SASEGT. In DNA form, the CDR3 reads TGTGCCAGCAGTGTCACAGGGGGCAAGGGGGAGCTGTTTTTT. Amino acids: CASSVTGGKGELFF.

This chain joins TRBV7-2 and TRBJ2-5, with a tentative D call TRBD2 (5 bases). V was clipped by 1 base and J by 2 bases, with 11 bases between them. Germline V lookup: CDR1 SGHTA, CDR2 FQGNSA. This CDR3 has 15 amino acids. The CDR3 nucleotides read TGTGCCAGCAGCTTAGGGGCGGGTCGGCAAGAGACCCAGTACTTC. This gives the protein CASSLGAGRQETQYF.

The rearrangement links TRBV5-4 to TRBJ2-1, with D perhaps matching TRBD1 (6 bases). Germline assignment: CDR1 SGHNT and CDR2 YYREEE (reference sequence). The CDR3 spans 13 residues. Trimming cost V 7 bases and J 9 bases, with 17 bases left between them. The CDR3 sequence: CASLQGATGEQFF. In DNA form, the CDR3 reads TGTGCCAGCCTACAGGGCGCTACGGGTGAGCAGTTCTTC.

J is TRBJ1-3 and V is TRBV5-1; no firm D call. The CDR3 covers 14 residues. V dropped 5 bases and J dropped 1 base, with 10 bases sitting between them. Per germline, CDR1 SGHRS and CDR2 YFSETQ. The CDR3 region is CASSTAGSGNTIYF. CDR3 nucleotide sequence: TGCGCCAGCAGTACTGCGGGGTCTGGAAACACCATATATTTT. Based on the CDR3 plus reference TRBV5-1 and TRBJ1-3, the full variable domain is KAGVTQTPRYLIKTRGQQVTLSCSPISGHRSVSWYQQTPGQGLQFLFEYFSETQRNKGNFPGRFSGRQFSNSRSEMNVSTLELGDSALYLCASSTAGSGNTIYFGEGSWLTVV.

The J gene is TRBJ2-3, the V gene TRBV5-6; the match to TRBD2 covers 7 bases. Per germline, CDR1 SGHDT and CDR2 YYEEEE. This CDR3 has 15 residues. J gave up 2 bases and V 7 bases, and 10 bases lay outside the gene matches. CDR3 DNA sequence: TGTGCCAGCGAGATTAAAGCGGGATACACAGATACGCAGTATTTT. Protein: CASEIKAGYTDTQYF.

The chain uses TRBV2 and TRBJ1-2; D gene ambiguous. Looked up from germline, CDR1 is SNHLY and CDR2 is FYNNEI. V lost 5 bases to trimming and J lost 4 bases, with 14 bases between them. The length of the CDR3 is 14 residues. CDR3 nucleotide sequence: TGTGCCAGCAGTCCCCGGGCTGATAGCTATGGCTACACCTTC. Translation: CASSPRADSYGYTF.

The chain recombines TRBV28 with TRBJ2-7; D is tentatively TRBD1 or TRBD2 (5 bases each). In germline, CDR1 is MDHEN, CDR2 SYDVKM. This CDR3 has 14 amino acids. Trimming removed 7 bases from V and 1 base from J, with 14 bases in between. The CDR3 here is CASKWQGASYEQYF. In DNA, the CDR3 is TGTGCCAGCAAGTGGCAGGGAGCATCCTACGAGCAGTACTTC.

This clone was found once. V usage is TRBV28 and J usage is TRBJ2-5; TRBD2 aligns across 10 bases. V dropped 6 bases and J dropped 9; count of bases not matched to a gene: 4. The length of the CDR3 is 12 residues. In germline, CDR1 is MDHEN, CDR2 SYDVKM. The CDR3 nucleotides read TGTGCCAGCAGCTTCAGCGGGAGGGCCCAGTACTTC. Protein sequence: CASSFSGRAQYF.

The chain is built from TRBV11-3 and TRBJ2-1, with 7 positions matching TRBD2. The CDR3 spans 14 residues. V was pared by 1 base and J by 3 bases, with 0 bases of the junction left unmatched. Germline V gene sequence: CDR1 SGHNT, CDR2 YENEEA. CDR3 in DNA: TGTGCCAGCAGCTTAGCGGGAGGCTACAATGAGCAGTTCTTC. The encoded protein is CASSLAGGYNEQFF.

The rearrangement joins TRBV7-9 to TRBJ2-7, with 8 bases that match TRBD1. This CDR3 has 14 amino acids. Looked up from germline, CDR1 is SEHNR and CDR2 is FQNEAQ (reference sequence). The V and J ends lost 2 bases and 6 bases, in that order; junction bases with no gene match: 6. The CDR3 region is CASSLRQGLAEQYF. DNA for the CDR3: TGTGCCAGCAGCTTAAGACAGGGGTTGGCCGAGCAGTACTTC.